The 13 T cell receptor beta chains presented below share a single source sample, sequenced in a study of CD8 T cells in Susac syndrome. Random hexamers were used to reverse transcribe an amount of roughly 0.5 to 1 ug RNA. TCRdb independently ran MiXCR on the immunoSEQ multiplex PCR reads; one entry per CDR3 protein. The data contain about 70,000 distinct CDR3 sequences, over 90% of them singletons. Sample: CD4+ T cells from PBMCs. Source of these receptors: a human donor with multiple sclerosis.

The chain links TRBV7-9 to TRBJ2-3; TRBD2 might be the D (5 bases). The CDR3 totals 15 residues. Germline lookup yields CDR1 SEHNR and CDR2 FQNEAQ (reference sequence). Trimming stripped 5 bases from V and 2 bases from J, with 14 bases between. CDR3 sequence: CASSPGGLITDTQYF. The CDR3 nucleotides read TGTGCCAGCAGCCCCGGAGGCCTAATCACAGATACGCAGTATTTT.

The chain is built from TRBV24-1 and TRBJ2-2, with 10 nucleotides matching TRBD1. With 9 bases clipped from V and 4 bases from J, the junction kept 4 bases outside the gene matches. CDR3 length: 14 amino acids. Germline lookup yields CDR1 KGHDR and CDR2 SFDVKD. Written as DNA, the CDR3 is TGTGCCACCGAAGGGACAGGGGCCACCGGGGAGCTGTTTTTT. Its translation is CATEGTGATGELFF.

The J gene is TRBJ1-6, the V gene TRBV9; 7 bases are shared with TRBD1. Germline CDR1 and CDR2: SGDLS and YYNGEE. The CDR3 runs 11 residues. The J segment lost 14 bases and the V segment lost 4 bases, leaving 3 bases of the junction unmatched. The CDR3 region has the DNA TGTGCCAGCAGCAACCAGGGGGCCCTCCACTTT. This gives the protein CASSNQGALHF.

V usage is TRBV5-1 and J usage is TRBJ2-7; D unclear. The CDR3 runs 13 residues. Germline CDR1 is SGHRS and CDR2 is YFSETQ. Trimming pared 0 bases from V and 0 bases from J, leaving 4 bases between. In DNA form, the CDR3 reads TGCGCCAGCAGCTTGGGCTCCTCCTACGAGCAGTACTTC. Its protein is CASSLGSSYEQYF.

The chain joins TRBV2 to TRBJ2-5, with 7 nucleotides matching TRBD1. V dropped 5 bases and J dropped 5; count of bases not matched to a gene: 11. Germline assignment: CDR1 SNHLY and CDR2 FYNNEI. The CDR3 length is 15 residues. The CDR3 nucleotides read TGTGCCAGCAGTCGATTTCGAGGGGGCGGCGAGACCCAGTACTTC. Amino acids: CASSRFRGGGETQYF.

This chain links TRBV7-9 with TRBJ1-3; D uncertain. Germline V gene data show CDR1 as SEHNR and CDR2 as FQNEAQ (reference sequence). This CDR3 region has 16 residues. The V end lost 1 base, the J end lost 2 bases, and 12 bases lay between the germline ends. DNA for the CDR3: TGTGCCAGCAGCTTAGGCCCCGGTGGAACTGGAAACACCATATATTTT. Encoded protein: CASSLGPGGTGNTIYF.

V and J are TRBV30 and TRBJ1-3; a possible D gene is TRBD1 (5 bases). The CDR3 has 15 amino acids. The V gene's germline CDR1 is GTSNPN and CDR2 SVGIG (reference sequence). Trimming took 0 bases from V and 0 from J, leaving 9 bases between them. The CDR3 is CAWSVLGLSGNTIYF. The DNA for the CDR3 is TGTGCCTGGAGTGTACTGGGACTCTCTGGAAACACCATATATTTT.

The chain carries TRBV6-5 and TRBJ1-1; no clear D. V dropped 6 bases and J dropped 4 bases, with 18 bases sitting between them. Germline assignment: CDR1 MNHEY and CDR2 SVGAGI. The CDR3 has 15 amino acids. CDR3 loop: CASSRASRLGTEAFF. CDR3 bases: TGTGCCAGCAGCCGAGCCTCGCGTCTGGGCACTGAAGCTTTCTTT.

The CDR3 region is CASSPAGGWGNEKLFF. CDR3 sequence (DNA): TGTGCCAGCAGCCCCGCCGGGGGATGGGGTAATGAAAAACTGTTTTTT. This chain connects TRBV9 to TRBJ1-4, with D maybe TRBD1 (5 bases). The germline V gene encodes CDR1 SGDLS and CDR2 YYNGEE. V was pared by 4 bases and J by 4 bases, with 17 bases between. The CDR3 totals 16 residues.

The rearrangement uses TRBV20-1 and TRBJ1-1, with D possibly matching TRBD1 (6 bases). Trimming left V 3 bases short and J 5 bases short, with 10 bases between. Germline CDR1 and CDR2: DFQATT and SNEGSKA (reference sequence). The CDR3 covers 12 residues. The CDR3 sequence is CSASGGRTEAFF. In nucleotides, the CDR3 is TGCAGTGCTAGTGGGGGCAGGACTGAAGCTTTCTTT.

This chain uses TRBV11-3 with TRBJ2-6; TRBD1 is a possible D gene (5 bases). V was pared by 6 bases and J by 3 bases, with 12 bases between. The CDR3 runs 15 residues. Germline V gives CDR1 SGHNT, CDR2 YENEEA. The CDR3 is CASSLGRDGANVLTF. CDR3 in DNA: TGTGCCAGCAGTCTTGGCAGGGATGGGGCCAACGTCCTGACTTTC.

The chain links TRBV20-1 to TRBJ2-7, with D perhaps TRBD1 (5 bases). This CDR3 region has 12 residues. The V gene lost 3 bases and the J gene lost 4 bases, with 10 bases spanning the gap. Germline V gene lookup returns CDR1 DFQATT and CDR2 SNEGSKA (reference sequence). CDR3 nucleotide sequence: TGCAGTGCTAGCCCCAAGGGGTACGAGCAGTACTTC. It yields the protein CSASPKGYEQYF.

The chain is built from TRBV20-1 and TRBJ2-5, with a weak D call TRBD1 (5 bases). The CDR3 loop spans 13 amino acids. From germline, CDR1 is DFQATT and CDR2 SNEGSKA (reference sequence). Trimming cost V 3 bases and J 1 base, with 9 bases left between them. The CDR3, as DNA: TGCAGTGCTAGTAGGGGCTCCCAAGAGACCCAGTACTTC. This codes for CSASRGSQETQYF.